The source of this T cell receptor beta chain is a study of OX40 agonist ivuxolimab in advanced cancers. About the investigation overall: Ivuxolimab, which targeted the costimulatory receptor OX40 (CD134), was an agonistic, fully human IgG2 monoclonal antibody. Intravenous ivuxolimab was administered to patients every 2 weeks at six dose levels: 0.01, 0.1, 0.3, 1.5, 3 and 10 mg/kg. Peripheral TCRbeta sequencing was intended to test whether TCR sequence diversity was altered and clonal T-cell expansion was caused by ivuxolimab. Patients were allowed to have had prior anti-PD-1, anti-PD-L1 or anti-CTLA-4 therapy, and 30% to 40% of the dose-escalation patients had been treated with checkpoint inhibitors. In the dose-escalation cohort, approximately 82% of patients were male, and the mean age was around 65 years with a range of about 20 to 90. The paper describes the monotherapy dose-escalation part (N ≈ 52 patients) of the phase I trial of ivuxolimab. Among the roughly 50 dose-escalation patients, around 19 had hepatocellular carcinoma, roughly 15 melanoma, 9 renal cell carcinoma and 9 head and neck cancer. Three dose-escalation patients achieved partial responses, one with hepatocellular carcinoma and two with cutaneous melanoma.

For sequencing of the TCRbeta CDR3 region, genomic DNA was extracted from the sorted cells. The immunoSEQ Assay was used to sequence the TCRbeta CDR3 regions. TCRdb provides this immuneACCESS table in a form limited to in-frame rearrangements. Some clones are lacking; in checked studies, under half of them reflect an unresolved V gene, and why the rest are absent is not known. Within this sample are 80,000 to 100,000 clones, with 80% to 90% of them counted one time only. The ten largest clones represent roughly 0.79% of the sample. This clone was detected once. It lacks a known antigen. Base qualities are not provided; no much larger clone lies one nucleotide away. The trial excluded patients who had a history of autoimmune disease or were on systemic immunosuppression. Peripheral blood for TCR sequencing was drawn from every dose cohort at baseline, at cycle 4 day 1 and at cycle 7 day 1. Samples came from an open-label, multicenter, first-in-human phase I dose-escalation trial of ivuxolimab. Adults with locally advanced or metastatic melanoma, renal cell, hepatocellular, or head and neck squamous cell carcinoma were enrolled in the trial. Before TCR sequencing, CD4+ T cells and CD8+ T cells from peripheral blood were sorted into separate populations.

Beyond this particular receptor, the publication reports: Low levels of normalized T-cell clonal expansion were also seen in some nonresponding patients. The antigen specificity of the peripheral T cells that underwent clonal expansion was not determined. Clonal expansion of both CD4+ and CD8+ blood T cells was observed from baseline to week 6 at doses 0.1 to 3.0 mg/kg. In the 0.1-3.0 mg/kg groups, partial responders had among the lowest normalized peripheral clonal expansion, particularly in CD8+ T cells. After ivuxolimab, more expanded clones were found on average in CD8+ T cells than in CD4+ T cells.

Trimming accounts for 3 bases at V and 5 bases at J, while the number of junction bases matched to no gene is 0. Taken from the germline V gene (reference sequence), the CDR1 and CDR2 loops are SGHKS and YYEKEE. There are 12 amino acids in the CDR3, from cysteine to phenylalanine inclusive. The CDR3 DNA has 36 bases and is translated from base 1. The sequence was collected from an adult with an advanced solid tumor such as melanoma, head and neck, liver or kidney cancer. This sample comprised CD4+ or CD8+ T cells sorted from blood, obtained in a trial of the OX40 agonist ivuxolimab. The V gene is TRBV5-5 and the J gene is TRBJ2-7, and TRBD1 aligns with 9 junction nucleotides. In nucleotides, the sequence is TGTGCCAGCAGCTGGGACAGGGACGAGCAGTACTTC. Its product reads: CASSWDRDEQYF.